This TCR beta chain comes out of a study of T-cell memory formation after mild COVID-19. About the research overall: TCR clusters largely stayed donor specific.

This clonotype occurred a few times. Its antigen is as yet unknown. The V segment lost 5 bases and the J segment 5 bases; nucleotides outside the gene matches: 11. CDR3 size: 16 residues. CDR1 and CDR2 (germline): SGHTA, FQGTGA. Study outcomes and limitations: While clones contracting from day 15 to 85 were balanced between CD4 and CD8, later expanders leaned CD4+.

Each CDR3 protein is one row after TCRdb ran MiXCR on the 5' RACE reads. Of some 200,000 distinct CDR3 sequences listed, over 9% are singletons. The chain links TRBV7-3 to TRBJ2-2; TRBD1 matches at 7 bases. The source of this sequence is a young man who had mild COVID-19 (a few samples of this study predate the infection). Cell type and time point are not known. The sequenced material came from PBMCs or a T cell subset sorted from them (not recorded which). CDR3 DNA: TGTGCCAGCAGCCCGCGGCCAGGGGGTGATACCGGGGAGCTGTTTTTT. This codes for CASSPRPGGDTGELFF.